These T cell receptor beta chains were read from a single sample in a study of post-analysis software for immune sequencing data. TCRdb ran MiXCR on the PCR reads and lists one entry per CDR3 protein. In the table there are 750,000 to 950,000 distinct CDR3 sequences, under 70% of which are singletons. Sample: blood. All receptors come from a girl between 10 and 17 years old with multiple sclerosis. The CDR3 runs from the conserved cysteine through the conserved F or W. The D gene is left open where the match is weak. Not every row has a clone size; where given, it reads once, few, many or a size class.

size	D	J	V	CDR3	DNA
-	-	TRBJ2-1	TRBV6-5	CASSYSSGSYNEQFF	TGTGCCAGCAGTTACTCTAGCGGATCCTACAATGAGCAGTTCTTC
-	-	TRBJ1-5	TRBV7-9	CASSSASGSNQPQHF	TGTGCCAGCAGCTCGGCCTCCGGGAGCAATCAGCCCCAGCATTTT
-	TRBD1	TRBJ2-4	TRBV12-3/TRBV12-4	CASIRQGLGWLSNIQYF	TGTGCCAGCATCCGACAGGGCCTGGGCTGGCTTTCAAACATTCAGTACTTC
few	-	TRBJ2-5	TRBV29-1	CSVTWAGETQYF	TGCAGCGTTACCTGGGCGGGCGAGACCCAGTACTTC
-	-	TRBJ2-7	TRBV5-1	CASSSGLFPLGIYEQYF	TGCGCCAGCAGCTCCGGACTATTCCCTCTTGGGATCTACGAGCAGTACTTC
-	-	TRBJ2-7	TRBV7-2	CASSFRLGRNEQYF	TGTGCCAGCAGCTTCCGACTAGGCCGGAACGAGCAGTACTTC
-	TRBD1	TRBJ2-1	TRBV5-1	CASSSGQGFEQFF	TGCGCCAGCAGCTCGGGACAGGGGTTCGAGCAGTTCTTC
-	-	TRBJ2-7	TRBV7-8	CASSLGGAVYEQYF	TGTGCCAGCAGCCTAGGAGGGGCTGTCTACGAGCAGTACTTC
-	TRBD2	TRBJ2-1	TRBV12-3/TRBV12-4	CASRGLGTSGRGGEQFF	TGTGCCAGCAGGGGCCTTGGGACTAGCGGGAGGGGGGGTGAGCAGTTCTTC
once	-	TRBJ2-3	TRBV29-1	CSVGRLLDTQYF	TGCAGCGTCGGGCGCCTCTTAGATACGCAGTATTTT
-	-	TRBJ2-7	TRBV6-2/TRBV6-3	CASSYPRDRNSYEQYF	TGTGCCAGCAGTTACCCGCGGGACCGAAACTCCTACGAGCAGTACTTC
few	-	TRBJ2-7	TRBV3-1	CASSQQLRDNEQYF	TGTGCCAGCAGCCAACAACTCCGGGACAACGAGCAGTACTTC
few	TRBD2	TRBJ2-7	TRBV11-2	CASSNLAGVLYEQYF	TGTGCCAGCAGCAATCTAGCGGGAGTCCTCTACGAGCAGTACTTC
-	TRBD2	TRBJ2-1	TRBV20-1	CSARDEAGGPGYNEQFF	TGCAGTGCTAGAGATGAGGCGGGAGGGCCGGGATACAATGAGCAGTTCTTC
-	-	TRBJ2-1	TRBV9	CASSVGAGADEQFF	TGTGCCAGCAGCGTAGGGGCAGGGGCTGATGAGCAGTTCTTC
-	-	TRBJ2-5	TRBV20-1	CSASRVAGSETQYF	TGCAGTGCTAGTAGGGTGGCGGGGTCGGAGACCCAGTACTTC
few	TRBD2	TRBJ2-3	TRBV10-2	CASTVGTSGSSQYF	TGCGCCAGCACGGTGGGGACTAGCGGGTCTTCGCAGTATTTT
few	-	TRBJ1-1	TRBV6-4	CASSAKKNTEAFF	TGTGCCAGCAGTGCTAAAAAGAACACTGAAGCTTTCTTT
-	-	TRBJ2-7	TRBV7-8	CASSLGRVRYEQYF	TGTGCCAGCAGCTTAGGGAGGGTTCGCTACGAGCAGTACTTC
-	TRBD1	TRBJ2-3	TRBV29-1	CSVEDSGGFGTDTQYF	TGCAGCGTTGAAGATTCAGGGGGCTTTGGCACAGATACGCAGTATTTT
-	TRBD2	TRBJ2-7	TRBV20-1	CSATKPGGTSYEQYF	TGCAGTGCTACCAAGCCGGGGGGGACGTCCTACGAGCAGTACTTC
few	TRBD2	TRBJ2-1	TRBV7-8	CASSRPASGRPPRQFF	TGTGCCAGCAGCCGACCGGCTAGCGGGAGGCCCCCACGGCAGTTCTTC
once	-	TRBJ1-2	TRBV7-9	CASSSPASYGYTF	TGTGCCAGCAGCTCCCCGGCCAGCTATGGCTACACCTTC
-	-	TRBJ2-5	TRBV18	CAGSPPAGPTQYF	TGTGCCGGCTCACCACCGGCGGGGCCGACCCAGTACTTC
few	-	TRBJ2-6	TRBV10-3	CATSPGANVLTF	TGTGCGACATCCCCCGGGGCCAACGTCCTGACTTTC
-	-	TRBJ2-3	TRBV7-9	CASSRWTATLSTDTQYF	TGTGCCAGCAGTCGTTGGACCGCGACCCTAAGCACAGATACGCAGTATTTT
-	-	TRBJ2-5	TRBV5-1	CASSLGRGGYDETQYF	TGCGCCAGCAGCTTGGGACGGGGTGGGTACGACGAGACCCAGTACTTC
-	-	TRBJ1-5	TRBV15	CATSPRPSGNQPQHF	TGTGCCACCAGCCCCCGTCCCAGCGGCAATCAGCCCCAGCATTTT
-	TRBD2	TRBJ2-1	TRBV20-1	CSARDSSGNYNEQFF	TGCAGTGCTAGAGATTCTAGCGGGAACTACAATGAGCAGTTCTTC
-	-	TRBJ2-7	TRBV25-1	CASSWSGGYEQYF	TGTGCCAGCTCCTGGTCCGGAGGCTACGAGCAGTACTTC
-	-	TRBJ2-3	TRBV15	CATSPTRDPTDTQYF	TGTGCCACCAGCCCGACAAGGGATCCCACAGATACGCAGTATTTT
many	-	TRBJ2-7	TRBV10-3	CAISGTAHEQYF	TGTGCCATCAGTGGGACGGCCCACGAGCAGTACTTC
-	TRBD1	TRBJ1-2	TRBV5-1	CASSLGTGVSGYTF	TGCGCCAGCAGCTTAGGGACAGGGGTGTCTGGCTACACCTTC
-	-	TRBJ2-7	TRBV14	CASSHSRSGADWDYEQYF	TGTGCCAGCAGCCACTCTAGGTCCGGGGCCGATTGGGACTACGAGCAGTACTTC
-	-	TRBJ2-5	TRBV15	CATSTTAAGEQYF	TGTGCCACCAGTACGACTGCGGCTGGTGAGCAGTACTTC
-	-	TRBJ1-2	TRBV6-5	CASSYGQGHGYTF	TGTGCCAGCAGTTACGGGCAGGGCCATGGCTACACCTTC
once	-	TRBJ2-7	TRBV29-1	CSVRRHYYEQYF	TGCAGCGTCCGGAGGCACTACTACGAGCAGTACTTC
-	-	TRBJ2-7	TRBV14	CASSQEPSYEQYF	TGTGCCAGCAGCCAAGAGCCTAGCTACGAGCAGTACTTC
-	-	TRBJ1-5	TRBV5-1	CASSLEGAGNQPQHF	TGTGCCAGCAGTTTGGAAGGGGCTGGCAATCAGCCCCAGCATTTT
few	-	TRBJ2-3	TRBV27	CASSFIYPDTQYF	TGTGCCAGCAGTTTTATCTATCCAGATACGCAGTATTTT
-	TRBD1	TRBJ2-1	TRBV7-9	CASSVGQGAYEQFF	TGTGCCAGCAGCGTGGGACAGGGGGCCTATGAGCAGTTCTTC
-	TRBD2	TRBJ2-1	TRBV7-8	CASSLREGHYNEQFF	TGTGCCAGCAGCCTGCGGGAGGGCCACTACAATGAGCAGTTCTTC
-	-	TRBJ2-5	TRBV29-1	CSVAGLVRRETQYF	TGCAGCGTGGCAGGACTGGTAAGGAGAGAGACCCAGTACTTC
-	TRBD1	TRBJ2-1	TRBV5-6	CASSRAGQGNNEQFF	TGTGCCAGCAGCCGGGCGGGACAGGGGAACAATGAGCAGTTCTTC
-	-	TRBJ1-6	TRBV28	CASSLRGYNSPLHF	TGTGCCAGCAGTTTGAGAGGGTATAATTCACCCCTCCACTTT